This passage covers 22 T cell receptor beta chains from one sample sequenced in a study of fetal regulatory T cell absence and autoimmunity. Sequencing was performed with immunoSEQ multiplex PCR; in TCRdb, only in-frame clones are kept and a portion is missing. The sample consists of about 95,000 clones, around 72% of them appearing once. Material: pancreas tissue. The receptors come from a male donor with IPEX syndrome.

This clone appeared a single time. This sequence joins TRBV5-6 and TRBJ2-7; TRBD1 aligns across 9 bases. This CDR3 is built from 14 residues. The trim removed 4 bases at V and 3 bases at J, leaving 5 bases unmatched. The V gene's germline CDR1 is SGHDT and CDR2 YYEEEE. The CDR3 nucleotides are TGTGCCAGCAGCCTTCCGGGACAGGGCTACGAGCAGTACTTC. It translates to CASSLPGQGYEQYF. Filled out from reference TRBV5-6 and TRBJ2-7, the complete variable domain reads DAGVTQSPTHLIKTRGQQVTLRCSPKSGHDTVSWYQQALGQGPQFIFQYYEEEERQRGNFPDRFSGHQFPNYSSELNVNALLLGDSALYLCASSLPGQGYEQYFGPGTRLTVT.

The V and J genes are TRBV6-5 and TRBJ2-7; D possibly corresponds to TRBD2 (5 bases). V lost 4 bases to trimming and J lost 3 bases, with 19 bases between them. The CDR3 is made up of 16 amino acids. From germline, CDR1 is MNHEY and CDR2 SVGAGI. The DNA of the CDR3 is TGTGCCAGCAGTTCAGATCCCGGGTATAGCGACTACGAGCAGTACTTC. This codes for CASSSDPGYSDYEQYF.

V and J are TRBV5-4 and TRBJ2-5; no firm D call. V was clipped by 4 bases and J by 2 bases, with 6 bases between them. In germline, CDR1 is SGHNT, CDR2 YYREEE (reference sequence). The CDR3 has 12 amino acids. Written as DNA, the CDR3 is TGTGCCAGCAGCCGACGACAAGAGACCCAGTACTTC. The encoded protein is CASSRRQETQYF.

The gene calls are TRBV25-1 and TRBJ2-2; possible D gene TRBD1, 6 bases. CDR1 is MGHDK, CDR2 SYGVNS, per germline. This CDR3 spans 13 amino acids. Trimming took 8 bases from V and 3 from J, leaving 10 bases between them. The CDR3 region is CASEDRHTGELFF. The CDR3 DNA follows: TGTGCCAGCGAGGACAGACACACCGGGGAGCTGTTTTTT. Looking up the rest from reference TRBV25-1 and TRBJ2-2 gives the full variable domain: EADIYQTPRYLVIGTGKKITLECSQTMGHDKMYWYQQDPGMELHLIHYSYGVNSTEKGDLSSESTVSRIRTEHFPLTLESARPSHTSQYLCASEDRHTGELFFGEGSRLTVL.

The CDR3, as DNA: TGTGCCAGCAGCCCTAGGACTAGCGGCTACGAGCAGTACTTC. Encoded protein: CASSPRTSGYEQYF. The V gene is TRBV9, the J gene TRBJ2-7; 10 bases are a match to TRBD2. CDR3 length: 14 amino acids. V was pared by 4 bases and J by 3 bases, with 4 bases of the junction left unmatched. CDR1 is SGDLS, CDR2 YYNGEE, per germline.

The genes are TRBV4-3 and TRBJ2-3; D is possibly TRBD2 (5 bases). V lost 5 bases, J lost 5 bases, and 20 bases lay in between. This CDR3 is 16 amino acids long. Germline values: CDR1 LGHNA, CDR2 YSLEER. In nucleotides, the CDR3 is TGCGCCAGCAGCTCCCGGAGGAGACTATGGGGAGATACGCAGTATTTT. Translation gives CASSSRRRLWGDTQYF.

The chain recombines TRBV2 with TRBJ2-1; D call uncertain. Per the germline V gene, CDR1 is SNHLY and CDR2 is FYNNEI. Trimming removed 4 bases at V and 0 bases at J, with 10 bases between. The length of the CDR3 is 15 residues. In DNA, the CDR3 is TGTGCCAGCAGTGTTTGGGCAAGCTCCTACAATGAGCAGTTCTTC. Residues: CASSVWASSYNEQFF. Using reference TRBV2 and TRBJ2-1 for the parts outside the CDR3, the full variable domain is EPEVTQTPSHQVTQMGQEVILRCVPISNHLYFYWYRQILGQKVEFLVSFYNNEISEKSEIFDDQFSVERPDGSNFTLKIRSTKLEDSAMYFCASSVWASSYNEQFFGPGTRLTVL.

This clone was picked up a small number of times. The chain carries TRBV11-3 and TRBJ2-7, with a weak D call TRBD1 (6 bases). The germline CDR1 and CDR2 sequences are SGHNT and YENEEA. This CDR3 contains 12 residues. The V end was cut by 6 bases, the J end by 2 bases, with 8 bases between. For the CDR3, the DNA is TGTGCCAGCAGTTGGGACACCTACGAGCAGTACTTC. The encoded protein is CASSWDTYEQYF.

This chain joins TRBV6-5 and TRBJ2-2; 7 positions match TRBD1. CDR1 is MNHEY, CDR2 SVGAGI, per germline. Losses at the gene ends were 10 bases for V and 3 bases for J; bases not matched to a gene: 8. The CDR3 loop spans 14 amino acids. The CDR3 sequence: CATASDRDTGELFF. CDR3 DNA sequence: TGTGCCACGGCCAGCGACAGGGACACCGGGGAGCTGTTTTTT.

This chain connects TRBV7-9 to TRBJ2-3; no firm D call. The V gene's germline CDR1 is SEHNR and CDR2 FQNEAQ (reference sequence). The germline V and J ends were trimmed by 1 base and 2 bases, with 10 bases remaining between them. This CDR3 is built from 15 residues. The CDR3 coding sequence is TGTGCCAGCAGCTTAGAGCAGTATCTCACAGATACGCAGTATTTT. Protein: CASSLEQYLTDTQYF.

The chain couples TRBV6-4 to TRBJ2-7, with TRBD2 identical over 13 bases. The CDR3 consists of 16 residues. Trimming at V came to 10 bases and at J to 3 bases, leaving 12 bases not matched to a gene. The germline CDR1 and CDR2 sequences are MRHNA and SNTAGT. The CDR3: CATLTSGGPQIYEQYF. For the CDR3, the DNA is TGTGCCACCTTGACTAGCGGGGGGCCTCAAATCTACGAGCAGTACTTC.

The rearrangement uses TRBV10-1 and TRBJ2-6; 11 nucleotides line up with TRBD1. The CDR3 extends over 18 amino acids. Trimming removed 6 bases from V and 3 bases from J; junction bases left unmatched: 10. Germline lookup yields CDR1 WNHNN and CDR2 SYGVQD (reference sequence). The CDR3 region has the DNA TGCGCCAGCAGAGAAGGGACAGGGGGATTTCGTGGGGCCAACGTCCTGACTTTC. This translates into CASREGTGGFRGANVLTF.

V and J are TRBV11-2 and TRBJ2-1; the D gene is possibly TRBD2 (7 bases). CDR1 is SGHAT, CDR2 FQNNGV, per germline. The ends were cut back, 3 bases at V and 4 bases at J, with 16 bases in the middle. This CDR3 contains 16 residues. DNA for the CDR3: TGTGCCAGCAGCTTTAGGGGGGGGGCTGCGTACAATGAGCAGTTCTTC. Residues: CASSFRGGAAYNEQFF.

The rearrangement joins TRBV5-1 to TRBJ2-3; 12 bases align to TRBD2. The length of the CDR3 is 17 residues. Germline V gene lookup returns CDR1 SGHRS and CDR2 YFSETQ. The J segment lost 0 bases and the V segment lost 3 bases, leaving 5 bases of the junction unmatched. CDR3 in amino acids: CASSSASGGVSTDTQYF. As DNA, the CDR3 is TGCGCCAGCAGCTCTGCTAGCGGGGGGGTTAGCACAGATACGCAGTATTTT.

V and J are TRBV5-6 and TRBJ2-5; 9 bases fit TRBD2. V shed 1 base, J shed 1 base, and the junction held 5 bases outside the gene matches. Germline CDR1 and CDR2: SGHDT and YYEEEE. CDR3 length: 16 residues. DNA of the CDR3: TGTGCCAGCAGCTTGTTCCTAGCGGGACGCCAAGAGACCCAGTACTTC. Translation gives CASSLFLAGRQETQYF.

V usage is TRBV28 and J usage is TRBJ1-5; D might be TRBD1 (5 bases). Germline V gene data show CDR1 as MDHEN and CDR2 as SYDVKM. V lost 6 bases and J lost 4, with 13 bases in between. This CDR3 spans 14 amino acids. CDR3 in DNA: TGTGCCAGCAGCCCGAGATGGGGGAATCAGCCCCAGCATTTT. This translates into CASSPRWGNQPQHF.

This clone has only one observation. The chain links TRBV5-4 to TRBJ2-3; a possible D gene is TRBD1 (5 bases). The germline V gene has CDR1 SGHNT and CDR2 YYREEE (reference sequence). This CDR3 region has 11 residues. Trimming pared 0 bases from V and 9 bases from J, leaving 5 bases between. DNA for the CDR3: TGTGCCAGCAGCTTGGGGGGCACGCAGTATTTT. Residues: CASSLGGTQYF. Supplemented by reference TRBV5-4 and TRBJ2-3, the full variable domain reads ETGVTQSPTHLIKTRGQQVTLRCSSQSGHNTVSWYQQALGQGPQFIFQYYREEENGRGNFPPRFSGLQFPNYSSELNVNALELDDSALYLCASSLGGTQYFGPGTRLTVL.

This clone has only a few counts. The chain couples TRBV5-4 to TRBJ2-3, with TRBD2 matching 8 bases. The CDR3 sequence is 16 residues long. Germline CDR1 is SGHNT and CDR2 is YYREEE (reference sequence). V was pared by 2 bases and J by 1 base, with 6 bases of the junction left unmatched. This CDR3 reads CASSFPGTSGTDTQYF. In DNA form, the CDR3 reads TGTGCCAGCAGCTTTCCCGGGACTAGTGGCACAGATACGCAGTATTTT.

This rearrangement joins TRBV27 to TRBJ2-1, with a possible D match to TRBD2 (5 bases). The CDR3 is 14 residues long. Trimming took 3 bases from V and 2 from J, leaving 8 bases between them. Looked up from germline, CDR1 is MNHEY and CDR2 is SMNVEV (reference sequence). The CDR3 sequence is CASSFRLTYNEQFF. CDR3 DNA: TGTGCCAGCAGTTTTCGACTAACCTACAATGAGCAGTTCTTC.

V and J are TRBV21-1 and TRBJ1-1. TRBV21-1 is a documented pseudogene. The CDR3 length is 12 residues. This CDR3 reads CASSKANTEAFF. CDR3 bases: TGTGCCAGCAGCAAAGCCAACACTGAAGCTTTCTTT.

The CDR3 DNA is TGTGCCAGCAGTTTATCGGGCTCTGGGGCCAACGTCCTGACTTTC. Its translation: CASSLSGSGANVLTF. The V gene is TRBV27, the J gene TRBJ2-6; no clear D. Germline-derived CDR1 and CDR2 are MNHEY and SMNVEV (reference sequence). V was shortened by 0 bases and J by 0 bases, with 3 bases between the two germline ends. CDR3 length: 15 residues.

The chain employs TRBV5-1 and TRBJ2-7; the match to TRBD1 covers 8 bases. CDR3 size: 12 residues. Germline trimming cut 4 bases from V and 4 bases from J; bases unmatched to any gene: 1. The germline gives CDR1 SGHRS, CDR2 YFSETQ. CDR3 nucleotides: TGCGCCAGCAGCCACAGGGGGTACGAGCAGTACTTC. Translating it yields CASSHRGYEQYF.